A selection of T cell receptor beta chains follows, all from one sample in a study of blood T cell repertoires in COVID-19. The assay was immunoSEQ multiplex PCR, and TCRdb's table has in-frame clones only and misses some. The sample contains 150,000 to 200,000 clones, more than 80% of which appear only once. The sequencing input was peripheral blood. The receptors here all came from a woman aged 60 to 75 with COVID-19, enrolled during active disease. CDR3s include the opening cysteine and the closing phenylalanine or tryptophan. The D gene is left open where the match is weak. Size values are once, few and many counts, or a class for expanded clones, and some rows have none.

>once|TRBJ1-4|TRBD1|TRBV2
CASRAGGSEKLFF
TGTGCCAGCAGGGCAGGGGGGAGTGAAAAACTGTTTTTT
>few|TRBJ1-3|NA|TRBV7-8
CASSFFRGSGNTIYF
TGTGCCAGCAGCTTTTTCAGGGGCTCTGGAAACACCATATATTTT
>once|TRBJ2-3|NA|TRBV27
CASSFPTGGTDTQYF
TGTGCCAGCAGTTTCCCGACGGGAGGCACAGATACGCAGTATTTT
>NA|TRBJ1-1|NA|TRBV6-1
CASSESLTTEAFF
TGTGCCAGCAGTGAAAGCCTTACGACTGAAGCTTTCTTT
>NA|TRBJ1-1|NA|TRBV7-9
CASSLQGGRTEAFF
TGTGCCAGCAGCCTCCAGGGTGGTCGGACTGAAGCTTTCTTT
>NA|TRBJ2-1|NA|TRBV3-1/TRBV3-2
CASSSFQRSSSGYYQSYNEQFF
TGTGCCAGCAGCTCTTTCCAACGGAGTAGTAGCGGATACTACCAATCCTACAATGAGCAGTTCTTC
>NA|TRBJ1-2|TRBD1|TRBV27
CASSWGQGVGGYTF
TGTGCCAGCAGTTGGGGACAGGGGGTAGGGGGCTACACCTTC
>few|TRBJ1-2|NA|TRBV7-9
CASSLGAHGIYGYTF
TGTGCCAGCAGCCTAGGGGCCCACGGAATCTATGGCTACACCTTC
>NA|TRBJ1-1|NA|TRBV7-9
CASSLVGPPRRGTEAFF
TGTGCCAGCAGCTTAGTAGGTCCCCCACGGCGGGGCACTGAAGCTTTCTTT
>NA|TRBJ1-2|TRBD1|TRBV9
CASSPVTGFYGYTF
TGTGCCAGCAGCCCGGTGACAGGGTTCTATGGCTACACCTTC
>NA|TRBJ2-5|TRBD1|TRBV7-2
CASSTPPGQGETQYF
TGTGCCAGCAGCACACCCCCGGGACAGGGAGAGACCCAGTACTTC
>NA|TRBJ1-6|NA|TRBV9
CASSVSGGGNSPLHF
TGTGCCAGCAGCGTTTCCGGGGGTGGTAATTCACCCCTCCACTTT
>once|TRBJ2-7|NA|TRBV7-9
CASSQGQTPLYEQYF
TGTGCCAGCAGCCAGGGCCAAACGCCCCTCTACGAGCAGTACTTC
>NA|TRBJ1-3|TRBD1|TRBV9
CASSARTGSPGNTIYF
TGTGCCAGCAGCGCCAGGACAGGGAGCCCTGGAAACACCATATATTTT
>NA|TRBJ1-2|NA|TRBV30
CAWSRGPYGYTF
TGTGCCTGGAGCAGGGGCCCCTATGGCTACACCTTC
>NA|TRBJ2-1|NA|TRBV15
CATSRGGEQFF
TGTGCCACCAGCAGAGGCGGGGAGCAGTTCTTC
>NA|TRBJ2-1|TRBD2|TRBV28
CASSTPSTSGGTINEQFF
TGTGCCAGCAGTACACCGTCAACTAGCGGGGGGACGATCAATGAGCAGTTCTTC
>NA|TRBJ2-5|TRBD2|TRBV9
CASSVSGTKETQYF
TGTGCCAGCAGCGTTTCCGGGACTAAAGAGACCCAGTACTTC
>NA|TRBJ2-2|TRBD1|TRBV6-5
CASRTGTDTGELFF
TGTGCCAGCAGGACAGGGACGGACACCGGGGAGCTGTTTTTT
>NA|TRBJ2-7|NA|TRBV6-5
CASSRTGNEQYF
TGTGCCAGCAGTCGAACAGGGAACGAGCAGTACTTC
>NA|TRBJ1-6|NA|TRBV12-5
CASGLVLAGLSYNSPLHF
TGTGCTAGTGGTTTGGTACTAGCAGGCCTCTCCTATAATTCACCCCTCCACTTT
>once|TRBJ1-5|TRBD1|TRBV18
CASSPQGALRQPQHF
TGTGCCAGCTCACCACAGGGGGCCCTCCGGCAGCCCCAGCATTTT
>NA|TRBJ1-1|TRBD1|TRBV6-2/TRBV6-3
CASSAGQGAITEAFF
TGTGCCAGCAGTGCGGGACAGGGGGCGATAACTGAAGCTTTCTTT
>NA|TRBJ1-1|NA|TRBV18
CASSPPRGGRDTEAFF
TGTGCCAGCTCACCACCGAGGGGGGGCCGGGACACTGAAGCTTTCTTT
>NA|TRBJ1-1|NA|TRBV29-1
CSVKPGQPVGVNTEAFF
TGCAGCGTTAAACCCGGACAGCCAGTCGGCGTGAACACTGAAGCTTTCTTT
>NA|TRBJ1-3|TRBD1|TRBV6-5
CASSSHGTGRNTIYF
TGTGCCAGCAGTTCCCACGGGACAGGGCGGAACACCATATATTTT
>once|TRBJ2-3|NA|TRBV7-8
CASSLGARGPLRTDTQYF
TGTGCCAGCAGCTTAGGGGCGCGGGGGCCCCTCCGCACAGATACGCAGTATTTT
>NA|TRBJ1-1|TRBD1|TRBV6-1
CASSEYRGAEAFF
TGTGCCAGCAGTGAATACAGGGGCGCTGAAGCTTTCTTT
>NA|TRBJ2-1|NA|TRBV14
CASSLVYNEQFF
TGTGCCAGCAGTCTCGTTTACAATGAGCAGTTCTTC
>NA|TRBJ1-1|NA|TRBV15
CATSRDYADLDTEAFF
TGTGCCACCAGCAGAGATTACGCGGATTTAGACACTGAAGCTTTCTTT
>NA|TRBJ2-3|TRBD2|TRBV18
CASSPPGLAGGVTDTQYF
TGTGCCAGCTCACCACCGGGACTAGCGGGGGGGGTCACAGATACGCAGTATTTT
>NA|TRBJ1-1|NA|TRBV28
CASSFGGRGAEAFF
TGTGCCAGCAGTTTTGGGGGCCGTGGAGCTGAAGCTTTCTTT
>NA|TRBJ2-1|TRBD1|TRBV5-1
CASSQGQETYNEQFF
TGCGCCAGCAGCCAAGGACAGGAAACCTACAATGAGCAGTTCTTC
>NA|TRBJ1-1|NA|TRBV6-1
CASSDGASRVLTEAFF
TGTGCCAGCAGTGATGGGGCCTCCAGGGTCCTCACTGAAGCTTTCTTT
>NA|TRBJ2-2|TRBD2|TRBV6-2/TRBV6-3
CASSYGLGGNTGELFF
TGTGCCAGCAGTTACGGACTAGGAGGGAACACCGGGGAGCTGTTTTTT
>once|TRBJ1-5|NA|TRBV14
CASSQDRSGTQHF
TGTGCCAGCAGCCAAGATCGGTCAGGGACCCAGCATTTT
>NA|TRBJ1-4|NA|TRBV27
CASMRTGRGANEKLFF
TGTGCCAGTATGAGAACAGGGAGGGGAGCTAATGAAAAACTGTTTTTT
>NA|TRBJ1-2|NA|TRBV7-9
CASSLEGDYGYTF
TGTGCCAGCAGCTTAGAGGGGGACTATGGCTACACCTTC
>NA|TRBJ1-5|TRBD1|TRBV6-2/TRBV6-3
CASSWGQGGNQPQHF
TGTGCCAGCAGTTGGGGACAGGGGGGCAATCAGCCCCAGCATTTT
>NA|TRBJ2-1|TRBD1|TRBV7-6
CASSLVTGVLYEQFF
TGTGCCAGCAGCTTAGTGACAGGGGTGCTCTATGAGCAGTTCTTC
>NA|TRBJ1-6|TRBD1|TRBV2
CASSPRDRGRSPLHF
TGTGCCAGCAGCCCTAGGGACAGGGGTCGTTCACCCCTCCACTTT
>NA|TRBJ2-5|NA|TRBV3-1/TRBV3-2
CASSQDRGGSGQETQYF
TGTGCCAGCAGCCAAGATCGTGGGGGGTCAGGTCAAGAGACCCAGTACTTC
>once|TRBJ1-2|NA|TRBV7-9
CASGLNSYGYTF
TGTGCCAGCGGCCTTAACAGCTATGGCTACACCTTC
>NA|TRBJ2-2|NA|TRBV6-5
CASIPQTSSGELFF
TGTGCCAGCATTCCCCAGACTAGTTCCGGGGAGCTGTTTTTT
>NA|TRBJ1-5|NA|TRBV7-2
CASTQTGAQGQPQHF
TGTGCCAGCACCCAAACAGGAGCCCAAGGGCAGCCCCAGCATTTT
>NA|TRBJ2-1|NA|TRBV3-1/TRBV3-2
CASSQDLSGAYNEQFF
TGTGCCAGCAGCCAAGATCTGTCGGGGGCCTACAATGAGCAGTTCTTC
>NA|TRBJ1-1|TRBD1|TRBV19
CASSTIYRGVEAFF
TGTGCCAGTAGTACCATTTACAGGGGGGTTGAAGCTTTCTTT